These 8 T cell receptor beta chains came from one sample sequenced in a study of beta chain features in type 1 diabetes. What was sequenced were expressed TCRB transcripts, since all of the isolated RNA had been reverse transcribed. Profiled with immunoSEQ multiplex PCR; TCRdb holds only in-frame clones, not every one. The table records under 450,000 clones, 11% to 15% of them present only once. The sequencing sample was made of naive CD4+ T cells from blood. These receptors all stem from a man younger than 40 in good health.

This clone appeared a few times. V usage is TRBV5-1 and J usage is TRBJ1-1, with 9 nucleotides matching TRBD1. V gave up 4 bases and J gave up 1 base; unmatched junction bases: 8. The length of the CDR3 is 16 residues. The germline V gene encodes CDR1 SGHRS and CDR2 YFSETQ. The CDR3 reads CASSPGQGHGNTEAFF. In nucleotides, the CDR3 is TGCGCCAGCAGCCCGGGACAGGGCCATGGGAACACTGAAGCTTTCTTT. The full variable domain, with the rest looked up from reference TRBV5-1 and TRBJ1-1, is KAGVTQTPRYLIKTRGQQVTLSCSPISGHRSVSWYQQTPGQGLQFLFEYFSETQRNKGNFPGRFSGRQFSNSRSEMNVSTLELGDSALYLCASSPGQGHGNTEAFFGQGTRLTVV.

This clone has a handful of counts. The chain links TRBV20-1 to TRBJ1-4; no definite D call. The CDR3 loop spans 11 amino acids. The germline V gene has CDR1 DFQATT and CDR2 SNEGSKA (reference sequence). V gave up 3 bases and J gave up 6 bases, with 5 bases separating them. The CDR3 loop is CSARGYEKLFF. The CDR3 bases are TGCAGTGCTAGGGGATATGAAAAACTGTTTTTT.

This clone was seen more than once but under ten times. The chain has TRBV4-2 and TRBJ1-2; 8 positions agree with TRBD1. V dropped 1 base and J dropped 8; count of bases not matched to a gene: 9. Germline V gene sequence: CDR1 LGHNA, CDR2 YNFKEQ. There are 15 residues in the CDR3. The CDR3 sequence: CASSQGTGPSHGYTF. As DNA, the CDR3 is TGTGCCAGCAGCCAAGGGACAGGGCCAAGTCACGGCTACACCTTC.

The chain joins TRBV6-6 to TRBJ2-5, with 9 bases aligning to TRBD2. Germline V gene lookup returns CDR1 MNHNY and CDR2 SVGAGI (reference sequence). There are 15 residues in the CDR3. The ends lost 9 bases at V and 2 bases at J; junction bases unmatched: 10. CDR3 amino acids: CASALRGGVQETQYF. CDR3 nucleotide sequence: TGTGCCAGTGCGTTGCGGGGGGGCGTACAAGAGACCCAGTACTTC.

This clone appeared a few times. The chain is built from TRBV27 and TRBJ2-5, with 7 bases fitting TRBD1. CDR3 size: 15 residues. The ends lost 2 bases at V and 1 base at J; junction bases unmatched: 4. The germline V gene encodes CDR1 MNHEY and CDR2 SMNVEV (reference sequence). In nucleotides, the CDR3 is TGTGCCAGCAGTTTAACAGGGGCAAGCCAAGAGACCCAGTACTTC. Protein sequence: CASSLTGASQETQYF.

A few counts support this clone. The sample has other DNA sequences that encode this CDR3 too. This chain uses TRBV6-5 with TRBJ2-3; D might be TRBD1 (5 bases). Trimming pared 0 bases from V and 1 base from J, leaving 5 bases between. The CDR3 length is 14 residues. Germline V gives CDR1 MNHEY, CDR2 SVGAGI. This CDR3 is CASSYSGGTDTQYF. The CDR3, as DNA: TGTGCCAGCAGTTACTCAGGGGGCACAGATACGCAGTATTTT.

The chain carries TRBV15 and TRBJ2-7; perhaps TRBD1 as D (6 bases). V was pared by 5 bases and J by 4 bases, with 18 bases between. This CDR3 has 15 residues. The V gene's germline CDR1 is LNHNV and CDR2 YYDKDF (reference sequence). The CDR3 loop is CATSPAPGTKYEQYF. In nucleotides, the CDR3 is TGTGCCACCAGCCCCGCTCCCGGGACAAAATACGAGCAGTACTTC.

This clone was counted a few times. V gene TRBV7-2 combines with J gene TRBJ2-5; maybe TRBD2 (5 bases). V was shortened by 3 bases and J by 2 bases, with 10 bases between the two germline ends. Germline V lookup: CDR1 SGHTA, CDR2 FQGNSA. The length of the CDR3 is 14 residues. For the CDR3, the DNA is TGTGCCAGCAGCTTCCAAAGCGGTCAAGAGACCCAGTACTTC. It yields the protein CASSFQSGQETQYF.